These T cell receptor beta chains were read from a single sample in a study of blood T cells in healthy people across ages. TCRdb recomputed calls from the 5' RACE reads with MiXCR, one row per CDR3 protein. Of over 1,500,000 distinct CDR3 sequences listed, roughly 49% are singletons. Sequencing used blood. The receptor source for this set is a woman in her thirties or forties in good health. Each CDR3 is given with its conserved first and last residue. A D gene is named only where the DNA matches it firmly. Size values are once, few and many counts, or a class for expanded clones, and some rows have none.

D gene	clone size	CDR3 length	V gene	J gene	CDR3 DNA	CDR3 protein
TRBD1	-	15	TRBV5-1	TRBJ2-3	TGCGCCAGCACTGACGGGACAGGGGGAACAGATACGCAGTATTTT	CASTDGTGGTDTQYF
-	-	16	TRBV10-3	TRBJ2-7	TGTGCCATCAGTGAGACCGGGACGGAGAGCTCCTACGAGCAGTACTTC	CAISETGTESSYEQYF
TRBD1	few	15	TRBV28	TRBJ2-5	TGTGCCAGCAGTTCGGGCAGGGGGCTGCCAGAGACCCAGTACTTC	CASSSGRGLPETQYF
-	few	14	TRBV6-2/TRBV6-3	TRBJ2-4	TGTGCCAGCAGCCGTAGCAGAACCAAAAACATTCAGTACTTC	CASSRSRTKNIQYF
TRBD2	many	14	TRBV6-6	TRBJ2-3	TGTGCCAGCAGTTACGGGCTAGCGGGCGATACGCAGTATTTT	CASSYGLAGDTQYF
-	-	15	TRBV9	TRBJ1-2	TGTGCCAGCAGCGGGCGGGCCGCAGCAAGCTATGGCTACACCTTC	CASSGRAAASYGYTF
TRBD1	few	15	TRBV6-5	TRBJ2-7	TGTGCCAGTCGGGCTGGTGGCAGGGGGCTTTACGAGCAGTACTTC	CASRAGGRGLYEQYF
-	-	15	TRBV18	TRBJ2-1	TGTGCCAGCTCACCACCGTCACCGGGGGACGTGTTGCAGTTCTTC	CASSPPSPGDVLQFF
TRBD1	-	16	TRBV6-8	TRBJ2-5	TGTGCCAGCACTAACCGGGACAGGGTTAGGTTCGAGACCCAGTACTTC	CASTNRDRVRFETQYF
-	few	13	TRBV12-3/TRBV12-4	TRBJ1-2	TGTGCCAGCAGTTTGGACTCAGGGACTGGCTACACCTTC	CASSLDSGTGYTF
TRBD2	-	21	TRBV5-5	TRBJ2-3	TGTGCCAGCAGCGTATATGGACTAGCGGGCCAAGAAGGGACTAGCACAGATACGCAGTATTTT	CASSVYGLAGQEGTSTDTQYF
-	few	15	TRBV29-1	TRBJ2-6	TGCAGCGTTGGAGCCCAGGGTTCTGGGGCCAACGTCCTGACTTTC	CSVGAQGSGANVLTF
-	few	14	TRBV7-2	TRBJ2-5	TGTGCCAGCAGCCCCACAGGGAGGAGGGAGACCCAGTACTTC	CASSPTGRRETQYF
-	-	17	TRBV4-3	TRBJ2-6	TGCGCCAGCAGCCCAAGTCGCCGTAGCTCTGGGGCCAACGTCCTGACTTTC	CASSPSRRSSGANVLTF
-	-	14	TRBV4-3	TRBJ2-1	TGCGCCAGCAGCCATCGGGACCCACGGGATGAGCAGTTCTTC	CASSHRDPRDEQFF
TRBD1	few	16	TRBV10-3	TRBJ2-7	TGTGCCATCAGTGAGGGGGACAGTCCCAGCTCCTACGAGCAGTACTTC	CAISEGDSPSSYEQYF
TRBD2	-	16	TRBV7-2	TRBJ2-3	TGTGCCAGCAGCTTTACTAGCGTTAATCTGCAAGATACGCAGTATTTT	CASSFTSVNLQDTQYF
-	few	13	TRBV6-5	TRBJ2-7	TGTGCCAGCAGTTTGGACAGAACGACCGAGCAGTACTTC	CASSLDRTTEQYF
-	few	18	TRBV5-5	TRBJ2-5	TGTGCCAGCAGCTTGGTTGGACTACAGCCGTGGGTACAACAGACCCAGTACTTC	CASSLVGLQPWVQQTQYF
-	-	13	TRBV6-6	TRBJ2-3	TGTGCCAGCAGTTACCCGACTAGTAATACGCAGTATTTT	CASSYPTSNTQYF
-	-	15	TRBV7-6	TRBJ2-7	TGTGCCAGCAGCCAACGGGGGCAGGCGTTTGACGAGCAGTACTTC	CASSQRGQAFDEQYF
-	-	11	TRBV29-1	TRBJ1-1	TGCAGCGGGGGGTTGAACACTGAAGCTTTCTTT	CSGGLNTEAFF
-	-	15	TRBV6-5	TRBJ1-2	TGTGCCAGCAGTTACTCTGGGAAAGCTAACTATGGCTACACCTTC	CASSYSGKANYGYTF
-	-	14	TRBV2	TRBJ2-1	TGTGCCAGCAGTGAATGGCAGGGGTTCGGTGAGCAGTTCTTC	CASSEWQGFGEQFF
TRBD1	once	17	TRBV6-5	TRBJ1-6	TGTGCCAGCAGTTACCTCCGGACAGGGGATAGTAATTCACCCCTCCACTTT	CASSYLRTGDSNSPLHF
-	-	13	TRBV20-1	TRBJ2-3	TGCAGTGCCCTCCGGGGGGCGCAGGATACGCAGTATTTT	CSALRGAQDTQYF
-	once	15	TRBV4-1	TRBJ2-4	TGCGCCAGCAGCCAAGAGCGGGGCCTTAGGGGGGAGCAGTACTTC	CASSQERGLRGEQYF
TRBD2	-	15	TRBV28	TRBJ2-3	TGTGCCAGCCGAGGGACTAGCGCGCACACAGATACGCAGTATTTT	CASRGTSAHTDTQYF
-	-	14	TRBV20-1	TRBJ1-6	TGCAGTGCGACGAGGGGGGGGGTGGATTCACCCCTCCACTTT	CSATRGGVDSPLHF
TRBD1	few	19	TRBV2	TRBJ2-3	TGTGCCAGCACCGAAAGACCGGGACAGGAAGAAAGAGACACAGATACGCAGTATTTT	CASTERPGQEERDTDTQYF
-	-	12	TRBV20-1	TRBJ2-1	TGCAGTGCTCGCGCCACAATGGATGAGCAGTTCTTC	CSARATMDEQFF
TRBD2	-	20	TRBV4-2	TRBJ2-1	TGTGCCAGCAGCCAAGATGGGGCCTGGGGCGCGGGGGGCGCCTACAATGAGCAGTTCTTC	CASSQDGAWGAGGAYNEQFF
TRBD1	many	14	TRBV29-1	TRBJ2-7	TGCAGCGTTCAACGACAGGGAAAATCCTACGAGCAGTACTTC	CSVQRQGKSYEQYF
TRBD2	-	16	TRBV5-6	TRBJ2-3	TGTGCCAGCAGCTTCGACGGAGCGGGGGACACAGATACGCAGTATTTT	CASSFDGAGDTDTQYF
-	many	13	TRBV18	TRBJ2-5	TGTGCCAGCAGTCCGGGCCGGGCGGAGACCCAGTACTTC	CASSPGRAETQYF
-	few	14	TRBV12-3/TRBV12-4	TRBJ2-5	TGTGCCAGCAGTTTCGGCCCCCGTCAGGAGACCCAGTACTTC	CASSFGPRQETQYF
-	-	17	TRBV7-3	TRBJ2-5	TGTGCCAGCAGCTTATACCCTGGAGGGGGGGGTTGGAATGAGCAGTACTTC	CASSLYPGGGGWNEQYF
-	-	15	TRBV20-1	TRBJ2-3	TGCAGTGCTAGGGGTTCCCCGATCAGCACAGATACGCAGTATTTT	CSARGSPISTDTQYF
-	-	14	TRBV18	TRBJ1-2	TGTGCCAGCTCACCCCAGGGTCCGGACTATGGCTACACCTTC	CASSPQGPDYGYTF
-	-	14	TRBV20-1	TRBJ2-1	TGCAGTGCTAGTTTACCGCAGGCCGGCTACGAGCGGTACTTC	CSASLPQAGYERYF
-	-	15	TRBV7-2	TRBJ2-7	TGTGCCAGCAGCGAAAGGACGTATAGCTCCTACGAGCAGTACTTC	CASSERTYSSYEQYF
-	-	15	TRBV9	TRBJ2-3	TGTGCCAGCAGCGGCAAGACAGGTTACACAGATACGCAGTATTTT	CASSGKTGYTDTQYF
-	-	13	TRBV20-1	TRBJ1-5	TGCAGTGCTAGGGTGGGGGCGGCTCAGCCCCAGCATTTT	CSARVGAAQPQHF
-	-	15	TRBV5-1	TRBJ2-5	TGCGCCAGCAGCTCTTACGGTGGCGGAAAAGAGACCCAGTACTTC	CASSSYGGGKETQYF
TRBD1	-	14	TRBV20-1	TRBJ2-1	TGCAGTGCTAGCCTGGGACAGGCGTTGAATGAGCAGTTCTTC	CSASLGQALNEQFF
-	-	14	TRBV4-1	TRBJ2-3	TGCGCCAGCAGCCAGGAGGGCAAGACAGATACGCAGTATTTT	CASSQEGKTDTQYF
-	few	14	TRBV27	TRBJ1-5	TGTGCCAGCAGTTTGGCGGGGGTCAGGCAGCCCCAGCATTTT	CASSLAGVRQPQHF
-	-	16	TRBV28	TRBJ2-3	TGTGCCAGCAGTTCACCTCGGGACATCCTGCTGGATACGCAGTATTTT	CASSSPRDILLDTQYF
-	-	15	TRBV4-2	TRBJ2-5	TGTGCCAGCAGCCAACAACACCTCTCCCAAGAGACCCAGTACTTC	CASSQQHLSQETQYF
-	-	13	TRBV6-2/TRBV6-3	TRBJ2-1	TGTGCCAGCAGTTACTATTCCAACAATGAGCAGTTCTTC	CASSYYSNNEQFF